The clone carrying this TCR beta chain has just one count. Primers for the PCR totalled 60 Vbeta and 13 Jbeta. The method was immunoSEQ multiplex PCR; TCRdb's version includes in-frame clones alone and lacks a portion of them. The table records 200,000 to 300,000 clones, about 83% of them present only once. The data derive from a study of cytomegalovirus exposure and HLA in healthy donors. V lost 3 bases and J lost 2; bases outside the gene matches: 5. Germline assignment: CDR1 SGHRS and CDR2 YFSETQ. The CDR3 has 17 amino acids. J is TRBJ2-5 and V is TRBV5-1, with 15 bases matching TRBD2. The source of this sequence is a woman aged 40 to 50 in good health and CMV-seropositive. The sequenced sample was PBMCs. The DNA for the CDR3 is TGCGCCAGCAGCTCAGGTGGACTAGCGGGAGGGCAAGAGACCCAGTACTTC. It codes for CASSSGGLAGGQETQYF. The full variable domain, in which reference TRBV5-1 and TRBJ2-5 provide the parts outside the CDR3, is KAGVTQTPRYLIKTRGQQVTLSCSPISGHRSVSWYQQTPGQGLQFLFEYFSETQRNKGNFPGRFSGRQFSNSRSEMNVSTLELGDSALYLCASSSGGLAGGQETQYFGPGTRLLVL.